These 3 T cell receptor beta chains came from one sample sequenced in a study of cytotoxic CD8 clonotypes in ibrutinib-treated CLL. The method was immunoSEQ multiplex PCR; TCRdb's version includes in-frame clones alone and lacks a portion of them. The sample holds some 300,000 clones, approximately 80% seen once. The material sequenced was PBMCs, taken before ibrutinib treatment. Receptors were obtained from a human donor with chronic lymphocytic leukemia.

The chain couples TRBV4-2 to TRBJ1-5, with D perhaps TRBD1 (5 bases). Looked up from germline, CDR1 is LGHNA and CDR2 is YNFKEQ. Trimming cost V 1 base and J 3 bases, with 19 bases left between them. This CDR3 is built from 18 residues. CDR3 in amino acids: CASSQVAAGRGVNQPQHF. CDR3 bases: TGTGCCAGCAGCCAAGTCGCCGCGGGCAGAGGGGTCAATCAGCCCCAGCATTTT.

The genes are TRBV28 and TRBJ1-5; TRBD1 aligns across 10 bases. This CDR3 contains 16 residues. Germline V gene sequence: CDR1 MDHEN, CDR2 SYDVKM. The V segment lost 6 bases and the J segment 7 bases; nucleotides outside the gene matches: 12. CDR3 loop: CASSTTGGEPNQPQHF. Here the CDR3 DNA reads TGTGCCAGCAGCACGACAGGGGGCGAACCCAACCAGCCCCAGCATTTT.

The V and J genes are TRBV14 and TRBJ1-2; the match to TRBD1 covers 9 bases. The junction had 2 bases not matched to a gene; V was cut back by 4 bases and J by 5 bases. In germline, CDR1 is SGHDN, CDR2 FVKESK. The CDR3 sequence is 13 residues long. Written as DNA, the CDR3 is TGTGCCAGCAGCCCACAGGGGGCTTATGGCTACACCTTC. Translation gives CASSPQGAYGYTF.